This T cell receptor (beta chain) was documented in a study of T cells after yellow fever vaccination. General observations from the study: Most primary-vaccination clones recurred post-booster (more than 95% CD4, around 86% CD8).

J gave up 6 bases and V 6 bases, and 7 bases lay outside the gene matches. The CDR3 spans 14 residues. Germline V CDR1 and CDR2: SGHAT, FQNNGV. This clonotype turned up a few times. Its antigen is as yet unknown. Conversion of TCR transcripts into cDNA relied on 5'RACE template switching, which added a universal primer site and UMIs. TCRdb fed the 5' RACE reads into MiXCR, producing one record per CDR3 protein. Seen here are 500,000 to 650,000 distinct CDR3 sequences, around 17% observed once, and the top ten hold 17%. The material sequenced was PBMCs, taken about 5 days after the first yellow fever vaccination. The chain is built from TRBV11-2 and TRBJ1-1; 10 bases match TRBD1. The TCR was taken from a man between 18 and 29 years old who received the YFV17D yellow fever vaccine. The CDR3 coding sequence is TGTGCCAGCAGGCCAGACAGGGGGCGGGCTGAAGCTTTCTTT. It translates to CASRPDRGRAEAFF.